Below, 3 T cell receptor beta chains from the same sample are listed, as sequenced in a study of blood T cells in healthy people across ages. Next came a second PCR, run for about 7 to 12 cycles, which used a sample-barcoded 5' primer along with a J-beta primer mix. TCRdb processed the 5' RACE reads anew with MiXCR; each CDR3 protein has one entry. The table lists around 1,800,000 distinct CDR3 sequences, 39% of them singletons, with roughly 24% in the top ten. Sequencing was performed on blood. Source of these receptors: a human donor in good health.

This clonotype came up a few times. The chain uses TRBV5-1 and TRBJ1-2, with unresolved D. V lost 1 base, J lost 0 bases, and 16 bases lay in between. Looked up from germline, CDR1 is SGHRS and CDR2 is YFSETQ. This CDR3 spans 17 amino acids. The DNA for the CDR3 is TGCGCCAGCAGCTTGTTTCTGGGCGACGCATCTAACTATGGCTACACCTTC. The encoded protein is CASSLFLGDASNYGYTF.

For the CDR3, the DNA is TGTGCCAGCCGCCCCTTTTCAGGGAACAATGAGCAGTTCTTC. This codes for CASRPFSGNNEQFF. The rearrangement links TRBV12-3 or TRBV12-4 to TRBJ2-1; possibly TRBD1 for D (5 bases). The CDR3 runs 14 residues. V dropped 8 bases and J dropped 5 bases, with 16 bases sitting between them.

J is TRBJ2-1 and V is TRBV10-3, with D unresolved. CDR1 is ENHRY, CDR2 SYGVKD, per germline. Deletions cut 6 bases from V and 2 bases from J, with 11 bases between. This CDR3 has 14 residues. The CDR3 protein is CAIRSDVAYNEQFF. CDR3 sequence (DNA): TGTGCCATCAGATCGGACGTTGCCTACAATGAGCAGTTCTTC.